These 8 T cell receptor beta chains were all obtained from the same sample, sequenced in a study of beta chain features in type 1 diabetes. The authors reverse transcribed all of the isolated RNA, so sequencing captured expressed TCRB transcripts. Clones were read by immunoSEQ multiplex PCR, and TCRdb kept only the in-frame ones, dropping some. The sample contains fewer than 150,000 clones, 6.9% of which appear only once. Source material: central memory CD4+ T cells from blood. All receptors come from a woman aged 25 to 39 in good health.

The CDR3 loop is CASSQIPGQGSEQYF. The CDR3 nucleotides read TGCGCCAGCAGCCAGATTCCCGGACAGGGGTCCGAGCAGTACTTC. V is TRBV4-3 and J is TRBJ2-7; TRBD1 agrees at 9 bases. Germline lookup yields CDR1 LGHNA and CDR2 YSLEER. The CDR3 is 15 residues long. V dropped 3 bases and J dropped 6; count of bases not matched to a gene: 9.

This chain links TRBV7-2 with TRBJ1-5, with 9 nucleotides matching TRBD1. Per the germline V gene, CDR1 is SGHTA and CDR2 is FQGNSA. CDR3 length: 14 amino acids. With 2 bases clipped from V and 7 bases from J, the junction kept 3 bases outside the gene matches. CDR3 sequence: CASSLWTGEQPQHF. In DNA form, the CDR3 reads TGTGCCAGCAGCTTATGGACAGGGGAACAGCCCCAGCATTTT.

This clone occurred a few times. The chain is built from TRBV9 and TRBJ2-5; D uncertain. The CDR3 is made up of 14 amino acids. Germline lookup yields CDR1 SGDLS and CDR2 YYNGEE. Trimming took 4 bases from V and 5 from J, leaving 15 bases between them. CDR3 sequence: CASSSRQEQETQYF. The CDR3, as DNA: TGTGCCAGCAGCTCCCGACAAGAGCAGGAGACCCAGTACTTC. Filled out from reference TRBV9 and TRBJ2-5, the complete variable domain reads DSGVTQTPKHLITATGQRVTLRCSPRSGDLSVYWYQQSLDQGLQFLIQYYNGEERAKGNILERFSAQQFPDLHSELNLSSLELGDSALYFCASSSRQEQETQYFGPGTRLLVL.

This chain's CDR3 is CASSWTSGARTDTQYF. The CDR3 coding sequence is TGTGCCAGCAGCTGGACTAGCGGGGCCCGCACAGATACGCAGTATTTT. The chain uses TRBV4-2 and TRBJ2-3; 12 bases fit TRBD2. CDR3 length: 16 amino acids. Germline CDR1 and CDR2: LGHNA and YNFKEQ. V lost 5 bases, J lost 1 base, and 4 bases stayed unmatched.

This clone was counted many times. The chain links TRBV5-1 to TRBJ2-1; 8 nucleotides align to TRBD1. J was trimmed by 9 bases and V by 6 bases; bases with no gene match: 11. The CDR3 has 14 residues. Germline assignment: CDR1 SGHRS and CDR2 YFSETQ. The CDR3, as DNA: TGCGCCAGCAACACTGGACAGGGCGAGAGTGAGCAGTTCTTC. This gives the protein CASNTGQGESEQFF.

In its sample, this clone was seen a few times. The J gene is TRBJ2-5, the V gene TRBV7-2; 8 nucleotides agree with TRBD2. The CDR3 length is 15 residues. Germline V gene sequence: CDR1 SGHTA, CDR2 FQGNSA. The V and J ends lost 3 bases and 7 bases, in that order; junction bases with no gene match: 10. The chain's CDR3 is CASSLDGRAFGTQYF. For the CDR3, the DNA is TGTGCCAGCAGCTTGGACGGGAGGGCCTTCGGGACCCAGTACTTC.

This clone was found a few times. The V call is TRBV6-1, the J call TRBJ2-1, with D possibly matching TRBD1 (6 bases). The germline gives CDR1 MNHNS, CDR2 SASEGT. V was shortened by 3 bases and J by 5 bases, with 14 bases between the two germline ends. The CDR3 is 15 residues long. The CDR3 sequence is CASSDPAGVHNEQFF. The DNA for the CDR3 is TGTGCCAGCAGTGATCCGGCAGGGGTCCACAATGAGCAGTTCTTC.

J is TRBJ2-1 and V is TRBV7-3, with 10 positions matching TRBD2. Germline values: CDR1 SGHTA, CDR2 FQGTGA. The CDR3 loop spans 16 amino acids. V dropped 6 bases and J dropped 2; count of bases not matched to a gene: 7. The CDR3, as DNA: TGTGCCAGCAGGATCACTGGGACTAGCGCCTACAATGAGCAGTTCTTC. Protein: CASRITGTSAYNEQFF.